This TCR beta chain was profiled in a study of radiation and T cells in renal cell carcinoma. Notes on the study in general: In blood, top tumor clones expanded by 2 weeks, shrinking by 4.

Per the germline V gene, CDR1 is SGHNT and CDR2 is YYREEE (reference sequence). This CDR3 contains 17 residues. The junction had 7 bases not matched to a gene; V was cut back by 4 bases and J by 1 base. Some clones are missing from TCRdb's copy, which holds only in-frame ones; the method was immunoSEQ multiplex PCR. This sample has 45,000 to 65,000 clones; around 80% occur once, and the top ten carry more than 7%. With regard to this clone: Antigen: not known.

Time point defined: baseline pretreatment blood. Described treatment: 15 Gy SBRT to primary tumor, nephrectomy 4 weeks later. Blood was sampled at baseline, 2 weeks and 4 weeks after SBRT. The sample was blood, taken from a patient whose treatment included radiotherapy and nephrectomy. The sequence derives from a man aged 55 to 69 with renal cell carcinoma. V is TRBV5-4 and J is TRBJ2-5, with 13 positions matching TRBD2. Here the CDR3 reads CASSRGLAGRIQETQYF. The CDR3 DNA follows: TGTGCCAGCAGCAGGGGACTAGCGGGGCGCATCCAAGAGACCCAGTACTTC.